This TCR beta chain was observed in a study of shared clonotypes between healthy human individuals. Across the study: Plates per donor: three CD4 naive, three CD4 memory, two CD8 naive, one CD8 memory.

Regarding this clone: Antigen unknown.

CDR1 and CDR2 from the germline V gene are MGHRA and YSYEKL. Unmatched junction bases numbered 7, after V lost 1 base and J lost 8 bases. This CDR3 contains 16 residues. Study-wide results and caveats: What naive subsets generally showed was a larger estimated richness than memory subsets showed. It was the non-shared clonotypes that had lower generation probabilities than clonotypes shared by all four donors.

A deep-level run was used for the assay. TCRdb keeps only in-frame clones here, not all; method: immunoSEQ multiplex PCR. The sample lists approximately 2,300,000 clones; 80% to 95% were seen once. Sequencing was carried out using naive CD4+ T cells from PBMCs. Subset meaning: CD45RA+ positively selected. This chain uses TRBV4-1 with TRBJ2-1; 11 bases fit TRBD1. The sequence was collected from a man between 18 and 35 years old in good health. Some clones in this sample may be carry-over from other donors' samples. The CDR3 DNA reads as TGCGCCAGCAGCCAAGCCGGGACAGGGGGAATACATGAGCAGTTCTTC. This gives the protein CASSQAGTGGIHEQFF.